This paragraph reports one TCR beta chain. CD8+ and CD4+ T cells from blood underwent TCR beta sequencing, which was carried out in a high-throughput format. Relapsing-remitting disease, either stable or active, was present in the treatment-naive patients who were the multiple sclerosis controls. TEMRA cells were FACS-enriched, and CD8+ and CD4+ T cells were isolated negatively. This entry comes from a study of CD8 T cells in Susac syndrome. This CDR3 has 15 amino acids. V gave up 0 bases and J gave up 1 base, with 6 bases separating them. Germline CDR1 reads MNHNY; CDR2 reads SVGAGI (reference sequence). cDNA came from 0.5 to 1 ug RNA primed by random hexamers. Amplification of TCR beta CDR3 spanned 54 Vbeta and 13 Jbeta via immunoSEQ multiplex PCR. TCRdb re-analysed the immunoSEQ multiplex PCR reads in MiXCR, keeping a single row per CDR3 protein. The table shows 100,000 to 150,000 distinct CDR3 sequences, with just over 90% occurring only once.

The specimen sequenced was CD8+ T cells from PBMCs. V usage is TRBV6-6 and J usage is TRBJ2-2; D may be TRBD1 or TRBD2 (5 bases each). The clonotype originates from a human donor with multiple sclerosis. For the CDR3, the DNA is TGTGCCAGCAGTTACTCGGGGGTGAACACCGGGGAGCTGTTTTTT. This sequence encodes CASSYSGVNTGELFF.